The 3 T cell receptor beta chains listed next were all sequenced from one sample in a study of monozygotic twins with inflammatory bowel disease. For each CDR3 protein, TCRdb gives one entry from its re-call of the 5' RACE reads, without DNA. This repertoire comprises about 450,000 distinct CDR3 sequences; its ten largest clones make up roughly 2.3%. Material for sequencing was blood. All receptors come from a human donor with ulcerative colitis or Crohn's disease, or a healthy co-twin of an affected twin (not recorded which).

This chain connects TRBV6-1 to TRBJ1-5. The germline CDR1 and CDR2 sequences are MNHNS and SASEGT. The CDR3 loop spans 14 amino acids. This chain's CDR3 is CASRMGFSNQPQHF.

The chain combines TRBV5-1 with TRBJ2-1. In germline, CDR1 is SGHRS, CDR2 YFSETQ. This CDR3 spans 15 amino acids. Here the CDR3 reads CASTLSTTVYNEQFF.

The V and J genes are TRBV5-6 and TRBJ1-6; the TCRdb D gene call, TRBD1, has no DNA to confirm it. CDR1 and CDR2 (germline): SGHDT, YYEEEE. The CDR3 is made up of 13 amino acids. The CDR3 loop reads CASSGTGDSPLHF.